One and the same sample provided the 20 T cell receptor beta chains below, sequenced in a study of identical twins. TCRdb analysed the 5' RACE reads with MiXCR anew, one entry per CDR3 protein. The table has about 530,000 distinct CDR3 sequences, 20% to 25% seen once. These data are also associated with another study on yellow fever vaccine responses in identical twins.

The source material was CD4+ T cells sorted from blood. These receptors were obtained from a woman between 18 and 29 years old in good health.

This chain connects TRBV20-1 to TRBJ2-3; 12 bases map to TRBD2. V shed 3 bases, J shed 13 bases, and the junction held 23 bases outside the gene matches. Germline V lookup: CDR1 DFQATT, CDR2 SNEGSKA (reference sequence). This CDR3 contains 18 residues. DNA for the CDR3: TGCAGTGCTAGGGGCGGACTAGCGGGACAATCCCTCAGCATAGGAGAGTATTTT. The encoded protein is CSARGGLAGQSLSIGEYF.

This clonotype was recorded at least ten times. The V call is TRBV12-3 or TRBV12-4, the J call TRBJ1-4; 10 bases agree with TRBD1. The CDR3 is 15 amino acids. V lost 5 bases to trimming and J lost 7 bases; unmatched junction nucleotides: 7. CDR3 residues: CASSPPGQGTEKLFF. The CDR3 DNA reads TGTGCCAGCAGTCCCCCGGGACAGGGGACTGAAAAACTGTTTTTT.

In this sample, this clonotype turned up a few times. The chain combines TRBV24-1 with TRBJ2-1, with 7 bases identical to TRBD1. This CDR3 region has 15 residues. CDR1 and CDR2 from the germline V gene are KGHDR and SFDVKD. Unmatched junction bases numbered 9, after V lost 5 bases and J lost 6 bases. The CDR3 reads CATSGKGAPRNEQFF. The CDR3 nucleotides are TGTGCCACCAGTGGAAAGGGGGCGCCGCGCAATGAGCAGTTCTTC.

The chain employs TRBV19 and TRBJ2-2; 10 nucleotides agree with TRBD1. CDR3 length: 17 residues. CDR1 is LNHDA, CDR2 SQIVND, per germline (reference sequence). V shed 5 bases, J shed 7 bases, and the junction held 13 bases outside the gene matches. The CDR3 loop is CASSAYAGTGVNGELFF. The CDR3 nucleotides are TGTGCCAGTAGTGCATACGCAGGGACAGGGGTAAACGGGGAGCTGTTTTTT.

This rearrangement joins TRBV19 to TRBJ1-5, with D unresolved. V lost 1 base and J lost 1, with 5 bases in between. Germline V gene sequence: CDR1 LNHDA, CDR2 SQIVND (reference sequence). The CDR3 runs 14 residues. CDR3 sequence reads: CASSIAGSNQPQHF. CDR3 sequence (DNA): TGTGCCAGTAGTATAGCGGGCAGCAATCAGCCCCAGCATTTT.

The chain combines TRBV5-1 with TRBJ2-7, with 7 bases fitting TRBD2. The CDR3 spans 13 residues. V lost 4 bases to trimming and J lost 5 bases; unmatched junction nucleotides: 6. CDR1 SGHRS and CDR2 YFSETQ come from the germline V gene. The CDR3 DNA follows: TGCGCCAGCAGCGGCGGGAGCACTCACGAGCAGTACTTC. This encodes CASSGGSTHEQYF.

The rearrangement uses TRBV6-5 and TRBJ2-5; 7 bases align to TRBD1. CDR1 is MNHEY, CDR2 SVGAGI, per germline. The CDR3 totals 15 residues. V lost 1 base, J lost 4 bases, and 6 bases stayed unmatched. This CDR3 reads CASSYFDRVGETQYF. The CDR3 nucleotides read TGTGCCAGCAGTTACTTTGACAGGGTGGGAGAGACCCAGTACTTC.

CDR3 loop: CAISTGQGNTEAFF. Here the CDR3 DNA reads TGTGCCATCAGCACAGGACAGGGGAACACTGAAGCTTTCTTT. The chain has TRBV10-3 and TRBJ1-1; TRBD1 agrees at 8 bases. CDR1 is ENHRY, CDR2 SYGVKD, per germline. CDR3 length: 14 amino acids. With V trimmed by 6 bases and J by 1 base, 4 bases remained unmatched.

The genes are TRBV14 and TRBJ1-2; 9 bases are shared with TRBD1. The J segment lost 8 bases and the V segment lost 0 bases, leaving 7 bases of the junction unmatched. Germline CDR1 and CDR2: SGHDN and FVKESK. The CDR3 loop spans 15 amino acids. As DNA, the CDR3 is TGTGCCAGCAGCCAAGATTTACAGGGGGCGCGGGGCTACACCTTC. Its translation is CASSQDLQGARGYTF. The variable domain in full, completed from reference TRBV14 and TRBJ1-2, reads EAGVTQFPSHSVIEKGQTVTLRCDPISGHDNLYWYRRVMGKEIKFLLHFVKESKQDESGMPNNRFLAERTGGTYSTLKVQPAELEDSGVYFCASSQDLQGARGYTFGSGTRLTVV.

The J gene is TRBJ1-2, the V gene TRBV2; D is undetermined. There are 12 residues in the CDR3. Germline V gives CDR1 SNHLY, CDR2 FYNNEI. Between the trimmed V and J ends, which lost 4 bases and 5 bases, there was a span of 8 bases. The CDR3 loop reads CASSGQPYGYTF. The CDR3 nucleotides are TGTGCCAGCAGTGGACAACCTTATGGCTACACCTTC. Variable domain in full (rest from reference TRBV2 and TRBJ1-2): EPEVTQTPSHQVTQMGQEVILRCVPISNHLYFYWYRQILGQKVEFLVSFYNNEISEKSEIFDDQFSVERPDGSNFTLKIRSTKLEDSAMYFCASSGQPYGYTFGSGTRLTVV.

This clonotype showed up just a few times. This chain links TRBV12-3 or TRBV12-4 with TRBJ2-3; 7 positions agree with TRBD1. The V gene end was trimmed by 6 bases and the J gene end by 2 bases; junction bases not matched to a gene: 8. This CDR3 contains 15 residues. CDR3 sequence (DNA): TGTGCCAGCAGCCTTTGGACAGGACCCACAGATACGCAGTATTTT. Amino acids: CASSLWTGPTDTQYF.

In this sample, this clonotype turned up a few times. The chain employs TRBV12-3 or TRBV12-4 and TRBJ2-7; the match to TRBD1 covers 7 bases. The CDR3 is 15 amino acids. V shed 8 bases, J shed 1 base, and the junction held 11 bases outside the gene matches. Here the CDR3 DNA reads TGTGCCAGCGCTTCCCCAGGGGGTTCATCCTACGAGCAGTACTTC. Its protein product is CASASPGGSSYEQYF.

This clonotype was detected once. The rearrangement uses TRBV7-6 and TRBJ2-5, with a tentative D call TRBD1 (5 bases). The CDR3 is 13 amino acids. The V end lost 1 base, the J end lost 5 bases, and 8 bases lay between the germline ends. Germline loops: CDR1 SGHVS, CDR2 FNYEAQ. CDR3 bases: TGTGCCAGCAGCTTAGGACAGTGGGAGACCCAGTACTTC. It specifies CASSLGQWETQYF.

This chain uses TRBV20-1 with TRBJ2-7; TRBD1 aligns across 7 bases. The V segment lost 3 bases and the J segment 6 bases; nucleotides outside the gene matches: 14. Germline CDR1 is DFQATT and CDR2 is SNEGSKA (reference sequence). The CDR3 extends over 15 amino acids. The CDR3 loop is CSASGGRGSTGEQYV. In nucleotides, the CDR3 is TGCAGTGCTAGCGGCGGCAGGGGGTCAACGGGCGAGCAGTACGTC.

This clonotype has only a few counts. The genes are TRBV20-1 and TRBJ2-1, with D possibly TRBD1 on 7 matching bases. Germline loops: CDR1 DFQATT, CDR2 SNEGSKA (reference sequence). The CDR3 is 15 residues long. The V gene lost 1 base and the J gene lost 1 base, with 11 bases spanning the gap. The CDR3 DNA reads as TGCAGTGCTAGAGGGAGGGGGCTTTCCTACAATGAGCAGTTCTTC. Translated: CSARGRGLSYNEQFF.

The gene calls are TRBV5-1 and TRBJ2-3; perhaps D is TRBD1 or TRBD2 (6 bases each). V was pared by 4 bases and J by 6 bases, with 12 bases between. The CDR3 spans 13 residues. Per the germline V gene, CDR1 is SGHRS and CDR2 is YFSETQ. The CDR3, as DNA: TGCGCCAGCAGCATGGAAGGGGGGGATACGCAGTATTTT. Its protein product is CASSMEGGDTQYF.

The chain carries TRBV12-3 or TRBV12-4 and TRBJ2-3; 7 bases are a match to TRBD2. V was clipped by 3 bases and J by 0 bases; unmatched bases: 15. The CDR3 spans 19 residues. The CDR3 bases are TGTGCCAGCAGTTTGTCCCCTCCTCTAGCGGTCCATAGCACAGATACGCAGTATTTT. This encodes CASSLSPPLAVHSTDTQYF.

This clonotype occurred a few times. The chain carries TRBV20-1 and TRBJ2-4, with TRBD1 matching 8 bases. The CDR3 spans 12 residues. With 5 bases clipped from V and 8 bases from J, the junction kept 5 bases outside the gene matches. Germline V lookup: CDR1 DFQATT, CDR2 SNEGSKA (reference sequence). The CDR3 DNA follows: TGCAGTGCTCCCGGACAGGGCTACATTCAGTACTTC. Translated: CSAPGQGYIQYF.

This clonotype has a handful of counts. The chain recombines TRBV5-6 with TRBJ2-5; D might be TRBD1 (5 bases). Per germline, CDR1 SGHDT and CDR2 YYEEEE. CDR3 length: 16 amino acids. The V end lost 4 bases, the J end lost 1 base, and 17 bases lay between the germline ends. CDR3 sequence (DNA): TGTGCCAGCAGCCCCCTCGTAACCCAGGGCCAAGAGACCCAGTACTTC. Residues: CASSPLVTQGQETQYF.

This clonotype was counted between two and nine times. This chain joins TRBV7-7 and TRBJ2-7; 8 bases are shared with TRBD2. This CDR3 region has 15 residues. The V gene's germline CDR1 is SSHAT and CDR2 FNYEAQ (reference sequence). The trim removed 0 bases at V and 2 bases at J, leaving 3 bases unmatched. DNA of the CDR3: TGTGCCAGCAGCTTAGCGAGCGGGAGCACCTACGAGCAGTACTTC. Translating it yields CASSLASGSTYEQYF. Drawing the rest from reference TRBV7-7 and TRBJ2-7, the complete variable domain is GAGVSQSPRYKVTKRGQDVTLRCDPISSHATLYWYQQALGQGPEFLTYFNYEAQPDKSGLPSDRFSAERPEGSISTLTIQRTEQRDSAMYRCASSLASGSTYEQYFGPGTRLTVT.